The 20 T cell receptor beta chains given below trace back to one sample, sequenced in a study of T-cell memory formation after mild COVID-19. One entry per CDR3 protein, called by TCRdb with MiXCR from the 5' RACE reads. The sample comprises under 350,000 distinct CDR3 sequences, 15% to 20% of which are singletons, and roughly 23% rests with the top ten. The sequenced sample was PBMCs or a T cell subset sorted from them (not recorded which). These receptors all stem from a man younger than 35 who had mild COVID-19 (a few samples of this study predate the infection). Cell type and time point are not known.

This CDR3 reads CSAQRGVQETQYF. The CDR3 region has the DNA TGCAGCGCCCAACGCGGGGTACAAGAGACCCAGTACTTC. The chain employs TRBV29-1 and TRBJ2-5; TRBD2 is a possible D gene (6 bases). The V end lost 7 bases, the J end lost 2 bases, and 14 bases lay between the germline ends. Germline CDR1 reads SQVTM; CDR2 reads ANQGSEA. This CDR3 contains 13 residues.

The sample holds a few counts of this clonotype. J is TRBJ2-5 and V is TRBV7-9; D remains unclear. CDR1 and CDR2 (germline): SEHNR, FQNEAQ (reference sequence). V was pared by 1 base and J by 5 bases, with 8 bases between. The length of the CDR3 is 13 residues. The DNA of the CDR3 is TGTGCCAGCAGCTTAGATGGATCGGAGACCCAGTACTTC. Translated, it gives CASSLDGSETQYF.

A few counts support this clonotype. The rearrangement joins TRBV7-9 to TRBJ1-2; maybe TRBD1 (5 bases). Trimming took off 4 bases at V and 8 bases at J, with 11 bases between the two ends. This CDR3 has 12 residues. The germline V gene has CDR1 SEHNR and CDR2 FQNEAQ (reference sequence). CDR3 protein: CASSWAQGGYTF. The CDR3 nucleotides read TGTGCCAGCAGCTGGGCTCAGGGAGGCTACACCTTC. Filled out from reference TRBV7-9 and TRBJ1-2, the complete variable domain reads DTGVSQNPRHKITKRGQNVTFRCDPISEHNRLYWYRQTLGQGPEFLTYFQNEAQLEKSRLLSDRFSAERPKGSFSTLEIQRTEQGDSAMYLCASSWAQGGYTFGSGTRLTVV.

V usage is TRBV27 and J usage is TRBJ2-7; D remains ambiguous. V was cut by 5 bases and J by 2 bases, with 10 bases left in between. Germline values: CDR1 MNHEY, CDR2 SMNVEV (reference sequence). The CDR3 loop spans 13 amino acids. CDR3 loop: CASSKEDPYEQYF. CDR3 sequence (DNA): TGTGCCAGCAGTAAAGAGGATCCCTACGAGCAGTACTTC.

The table lists this clonotype with a few counts. The chain joins TRBV5-1 to TRBJ1-1; the D is unclear. CDR1 is SGHRS, CDR2 YFSETQ, per germline. The V gene lost 1 base and the J gene lost 7 bases, with 8 bases spanning the gap. The CDR3 spans 12 residues. The CDR3 loop reads CASSLRAGEAFF. For the CDR3, the DNA is TGCGCCAGCAGCTTGAGGGCAGGTGAAGCTTTCTTT.

This clonotype was found a few times. This chain uses TRBV6-5 with TRBJ2-3; possibly TRBD1 or TRBD2 for D (5 bases each). The germline V gene encodes CDR1 MNHEY and CDR2 SVGAGI. The CDR3 is 12 amino acids. Trimming pared 6 bases from V and 8 bases from J, leaving 12 bases between. The CDR3 coding sequence is TGTGCCAGCAGCCGAGCTGGGGGTACGCAGTATTTT. Encoded protein: CASSRAGGTQYF.

This clonotype has just a few counts. The chain carries TRBV20-1 and TRBJ2-5; TRBD2 matches at 9 bases. The CDR3 is 15 amino acids. V dropped 5 bases and J dropped 1; count of bases not matched to a gene: 8. Germline V gives CDR1 DFQATT, CDR2 SNEGSKA (reference sequence). The CDR3 loop is CSALLAGSFQETQYF. Here the CDR3 DNA reads TGCAGTGCTCTCCTAGCGGGGAGCTTCCAAGAGACCCAGTACTTC.

This clonotype was observed a few times. This chain joins TRBV5-1 and TRBJ2-7, with TRBD1 matching 8 bases. V lost 0 bases and J lost 4; bases outside the gene matches: 6. CDR1 and CDR2 from the germline V gene are SGHRS and YFSETQ. The CDR3 covers 15 residues. The CDR3 sequence: CASSLDPGQEYEQYV. For the CDR3, the DNA is TGCGCCAGCAGCTTGGATCCGGGACAGGAATACGAGCAGTACGTC.

DNA of the CDR3: TGTGCCAGCAGTTACTCGAGTGTAGGGTTGGCAGGCTACACCTTC. This sequence encodes CASSYSSVGLAGYTF. The chain combines TRBV6-5 with TRBJ1-2; D not certain. Germline-derived CDR1 and CDR2 are MNHEY and SVGAGI. The germline V and J ends were trimmed by 0 bases and 8 bases, with 16 bases remaining between them. The CDR3 spans 15 residues.

This clonotype occurred a few times. The chain combines TRBV30 with TRBJ1-2, with D perhaps TRBD1 (6 bases). The germline V gene has CDR1 GTSNPN and CDR2 SVGIG (reference sequence). The CDR3 loop spans 12 amino acids. Trimming shortened V by 5 bases and J by 5 bases, and 12 bases separated the two germline ends. CDR3 sequence reads: CAWALTGYGYTF. CDR3 bases: TGTGCCTGGGCCCTCACAGGGTATGGCTACACCTTC.

This clonotype was counted only a few times. The chain combines TRBV5-1 with TRBJ2-4; 8 bases fit TRBD1. The V gene's germline CDR1 is SGHRS and CDR2 YFSETQ. The length of the CDR3 is 16 residues. J gave up 5 bases and V 2 bases, and 9 bases lay outside the gene matches. DNA for the CDR3: TGCGCCAGCAGCTTATTCGGACAGGGCCGCGAAAACATTCAGTACTTC. It specifies CASSLFGQGRENIQYF.

This chain links TRBV5-1 with TRBJ1-1, with D perhaps TRBD1 (6 bases). From germline, CDR1 is SGHRS and CDR2 YFSETQ. The CDR3 extends over 14 amino acids. The V and J ends lost 4 bases and 1 base respectively, with 11 bases between them. The CDR3 nucleotides are TGCGCCAGCAGCCTGGACAGCGGGAACACTGAAGCTTTCTTT. This encodes CASSLDSGNTEAFF.

CDR3 sequence reads: CASSQGVGHRNEKLFF. The CDR3 nucleotides read TGCGCCAGCAGCCAAGGGGTGGGGCATAGGAATGAAAAACTGTTTTTT. The genes are TRBV4-3 and TRBJ1-4; TRBD1 might be the D (5 bases). Trimming cost V 1 base and J 5 bases, with 14 bases left between them. The CDR3 is made up of 16 amino acids. Germline-derived CDR1 and CDR2 are LGHNA and YSLEER.

The rearrangement uses TRBV5-1 and TRBJ1-1; D call uncertain. Trimming took off 1 base at V and 0 bases at J, with 10 bases between the two ends. The CDR3 is 15 amino acids. Germline-derived CDR1 and CDR2 are SGHRS and YFSETQ. CDR3 protein: CASSLLAAMNTEAFF. The DNA for the CDR3 is TGCGCCAGCAGCTTGCTTGCGGCCATGAACACTGAAGCTTTCTTT.

The chain is built from TRBV5-1 and TRBJ2-3; 8 bases line up with TRBD1. The V and J ends lost 4 bases and 6 bases, in that order; junction bases with no gene match: 7. The CDR3 is 14 residues long. Germline V lookup: CDR1 SGHRS, CDR2 YFSETQ. The CDR3 spells CASSEARGRDTQYF. CDR3 DNA sequence: TGCGCCAGCAGCGAGGCCAGGGGGCGCGATACGCAGTATTTT.

This chain joins TRBV4-1 and TRBJ2-5; D gene uncertain. The V end was cut by 1 base, the J end by 4 bases, with 16 bases between. CDR1 is MGHRA and CDR2 is YSYEKL in the germline V gene. CDR3 length equals 16 residues. The chain's CDR3 is CASSQVGGLVPETQYF. CDR3 coding DNA: TGCGCCAGCAGCCAAGTAGGTGGTCTGGTCCCAGAGACCCAGTACTTC.

The chain combines TRBV11-2 with TRBJ2-3; either TRBD1 or TRBD2 may supply D (6 bases each). Germline CDR1 SGHAT, CDR2 FQNNGV. The CDR3 loop spans 16 amino acids. V was clipped by 5 bases and J by 2 bases, with 17 bases between them. The CDR3 nucleotides are TGTGCCAGCAGCCCCCTCCTGGGGGGCCCCACAGATACGCAGTATTTT. This encodes CASSPLLGGPTDTQYF.

In its sample, this clonotype was seen a few times. The J gene is TRBJ1-1, the V gene TRBV6-5; 7 bases fit TRBD1. Germline CDR1 reads MNHEY; CDR2 reads SVGAGI. The CDR3 runs to 16 residues. V gave up 6 bases and J gave up 6 bases; unmatched junction bases: 16. The CDR3 DNA reads as TGTGCCAGCAGCCGAACTGAACCGAACAGGGGCGCTGAAGCTTTCTTT. Translation: CASSRTEPNRGAEAFF.

Only a few counts were recorded for this clonotype. The chain couples TRBV13 to TRBJ2-5, with D unresolved. The CDR3 consists of 13 residues. From germline, CDR1 is PRHDT and CDR2 FYEKMQ (reference sequence). Between the trimmed V and J ends, which lost 1 base and 3 bases, there was a span of 6 bases. CDR3 DNA sequence: TGTGCCAGCAGCTTAGATTGGGAAGAGACCCAGTACTTC. Translation: CASSLDWEETQYF. The full variable domain, completed using reference TRBV13 and TRBJ2-5, is AAGVIQSPRHLIKEKRETATLKCYPIPRHDTVYWYQQGPGQDPQFLISFYEKMQSDKGSIPDRFSAQQFSDYHSELNMSSLELGDSALYFCASSLDWEETQYFGPGTRLLVL.

The chain combines TRBV6-5 with TRBJ1-3; tentative D call: TRBD1 (6 bases). Per the germline V gene, CDR1 is MNHEY and CDR2 is SVGAGI. V was pared by 0 bases and J by 7 bases, with 10 bases between. The CDR3 length is 14 residues. CDR3 amino acids: CASSYSGQRNTIYF. The DNA of the CDR3 is TGTGCCAGCAGTTACTCTGGACAGAGGAACACCATATATTTT.